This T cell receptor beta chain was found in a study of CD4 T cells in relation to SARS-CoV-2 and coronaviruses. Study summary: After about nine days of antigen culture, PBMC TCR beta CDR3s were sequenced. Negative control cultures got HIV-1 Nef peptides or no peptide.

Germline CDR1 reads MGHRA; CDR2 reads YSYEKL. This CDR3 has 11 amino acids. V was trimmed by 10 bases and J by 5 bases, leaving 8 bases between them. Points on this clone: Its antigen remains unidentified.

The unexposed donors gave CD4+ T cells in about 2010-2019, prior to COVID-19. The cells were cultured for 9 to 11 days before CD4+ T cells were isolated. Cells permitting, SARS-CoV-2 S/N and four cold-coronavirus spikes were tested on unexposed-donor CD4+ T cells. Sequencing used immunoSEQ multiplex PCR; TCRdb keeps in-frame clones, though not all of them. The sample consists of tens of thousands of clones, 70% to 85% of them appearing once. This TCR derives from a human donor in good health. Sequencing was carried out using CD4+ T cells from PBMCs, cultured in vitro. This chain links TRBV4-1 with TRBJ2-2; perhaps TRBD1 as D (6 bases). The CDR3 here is CATQGTGELFF. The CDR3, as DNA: TGCGCCACACAGGGTACCGGGGAGCTGTTTTTT.